The 6 T cell receptor beta chains listed next were all sequenced from one sample in a study of T cell changes during pregnancy in multiple sclerosis. TCRdb keeps only in-frame clones here, not all; method: immunoSEQ multiplex PCR. The repertoire consists of roughly 24,000 clones, with around nine tenths occurring once and the leading ten covering under 1.1%. Here the sequenced sample was CD4+ T cells from peripheral blood mononuclear cells, taken in the second trimester of pregnancy. Receptors originate from a female donor in good health, enrolled as a control in a pregnancy study.

The chain is built from TRBV18 and TRBJ2-1; 11 nucleotides match TRBD1. Germline CDR1 reads KGHSH; CDR2 reads LQKENI. The CDR3 extends over 17 amino acids. The junction had 6 bases not matched to a gene; V was cut back by 1 base and J by 4 bases. Written as DNA, the CDR3 is TGTGCCAGCTCACCACGGGTCGGGACAGGGGGGTACAATGAGCAGTTCTTC. Protein: CASSPRVGTGGYNEQFF.

V and J are TRBV7-6 and TRBJ2-2, with D hard to call. The CDR3 is 13 residues long. Germline values: CDR1 SGHVS, CDR2 FNYEAQ. Deletions cut 2 bases from V and 6 bases from J, with 7 bases between. The CDR3: CASSLTLAGELFF. CDR3 bases: TGTGCCAGCAGCTTAACCTTAGCCGGGGAGCTGTTTTTT. The variable domain in full, completed from reference TRBV7-6 and TRBJ2-2, reads GAGVSQSPRYKVTKRGQDVALRCDPISGHVSLYWYRQALGQGPEFLTYFNYEAQQDKSGLPNDRFSAERPEGSISTLTIQRTEQRDSAMYRCASSLTLAGELFFGEGSRLTVL.

The chain joins TRBV4-3 to TRBJ2-7, with 10 bases identical to TRBD2. The J segment lost 3 bases and the V segment lost 2 bases, leaving 4 bases of the junction unmatched. The CDR3 sequence is 15 residues long. The germline V gene encodes CDR1 LGHNA and CDR2 YSLEER. CDR3 in amino acids: CASSQRLAGDYEQYF. In DNA form, the CDR3 reads TGCGCCAGCAGCCAAAGGCTAGCGGGGGACTACGAGCAGTACTTC.

The rearrangement uses TRBV6-5 and TRBJ2-7; D possibly corresponds to TRBD1 (5 bases). Germline CDR1 and CDR2: MNHEY and SVGAGI. CDR3 length: 15 residues. The ends were cut back, 5 bases at V and 0 bases at J, with 14 bases in the middle. The chain's CDR3 is CASSPPGFSSYEQYF. CDR3 in DNA: TGTGCCAGCAGTCCCCCAGGGTTTAGCTCCTACGAGCAGTACTTC.

This chain connects TRBV5-1 to TRBJ2-5; 10 bases are shared with TRBD2. Germline V CDR1 and CDR2: SGHRS, YFSETQ. V lost 3 bases and J lost 5; bases outside the gene matches: 10. The CDR3 has 16 amino acids. Written as DNA, the CDR3 is TGCGCCAGCAGCTCTGGGACTAGCGTTGGTTTGGAGACCCAGTACTTC. It translates to CASSSGTSVGLETQYF.

The V and J genes are TRBV7-2 and TRBJ1-2, with a weak D call TRBD1 (6 bases). V was clipped by 1 base and J by 5 bases, with 11 bases between them. This CDR3 has 14 amino acids. Germline V lookup: CDR1 SGHTA, CDR2 FQGNSA. The CDR3 nucleotides are TGTGCCAGCAGCTTAGTTCCAGGGGTATATGGCTACACCTTC. It specifies CASSLVPGVYGYTF.